One sample yielded the 14 T cell receptor beta chains listed below, sequenced in a study of T-cell memory formation after mild COVID-19. TCRdb re-called the 5' RACE reads with MiXCR, one entry per CDR3 protein. Here the sample spans about 270,000 distinct CDR3 sequences, roughly 17% being singletons. Sequencing was done on a sample of PBMCs or a T cell subset sorted from them (not recorded which). These TCRs come from a man aged 18 to 30 who had mild COVID-19 (a few samples of this study predate the infection). Cell type and time point are not known.

This clonotype was seen repeatedly, ten times or more. The chain is built from TRBV12-3 or TRBV12-4 and TRBJ2-1; 7 bases line up with TRBD2. V shed 5 bases, J shed 2 bases, and the junction held 3 bases outside the gene matches. This CDR3 is built from 14 residues. CDR3: CASSPRGTYNEQFF. The CDR3, as DNA: TGTGCCAGCAGTCCGCGGGGGACCTACAATGAGCAGTTCTTC.

The CDR3 loop is CASPPETEVTDTQYF. The CDR3 region has the DNA TGTGCCAGCCCTCCCGAGACTGAAGTCACAGATACGCAGTATTTT. The V and J genes are TRBV28 and TRBJ2-3; no reliable D call. The germline CDR1 and CDR2 sequences are MDHEN and SYDVKM. V was clipped by 8 bases and J by 2 bases, with 17 bases between them. CDR3 size: 15 residues.

The chain couples TRBV4-3 to TRBJ2-3; the D call may be TRBD1 or TRBD2 (6 bases each). In germline, CDR1 is LGHNA, CDR2 YSLEER. CDR3 length: 15 residues. Trimming cost V 3 bases and J 3 bases, with 13 bases left between them. This chain's CDR3 is CASSQLGGGTDTQYF. The CDR3 region has the DNA TGCGCCAGCAGCCAGCTCGGAGGGGGGACAGATACGCAGTATTTT.

This clonotype has more than one count but fewer than ten. The chain combines TRBV12-3 or TRBV12-4 with TRBJ1-1, with TRBD1 as a possible D gene (5 bases). Trimming removed 6 bases from V and 7 bases from J, with 15 bases in between. The CDR3 has 13 amino acids. The CDR3 reads CASSPPGQVEAFF. The CDR3 nucleotides are TGTGCCAGCAGCCCTCCGGGGCAAGTTGAAGCTTTCTTT.

V is TRBV23-1 and J is TRBJ2-7; 12 bases agree with TRBD2. TRBV23-1 is given ORF status, its function remaining uncertain. V lost 11 bases, J lost 0 bases, and 17 bases stayed unmatched. The CDR3 covers 18 residues. As DNA, the CDR3 is TGCGCCGGCGTCCGACTAGCGGGGGCCCTGTGGGGCTCCTACGAGCAGTACGTC. Encoded protein: CAGVRLAGALWGSYEQYV.

This clonotype was observed a few times. The chain links TRBV11-2 to TRBJ2-1; D remains ambiguous. Germline V gene lookup returns CDR1 SGHAT and CDR2 FQNNGV. Trimming removed 1 base from V and 15 bases from J, with 13 bases in between. The CDR3 runs 12 residues. CDR3 amino acids: CASSLATPRPFF. As DNA, the CDR3 is TGTGCCAGCAGCTTAGCGACCCCCCGTCCGTTCTTC.

This clonotype has a handful of counts. CDR3 DNA: TGCGCCAGCATGGCGGGGGACACCGGGGAGCTGTTTTTT. Translated, it gives CASMAGDTGELFF. This sequence joins TRBV5-1 and TRBJ2-2; the match to TRBD2 covers 7 bases. The CDR3 spans 13 residues. Germline trimming cut 6 bases from V and 3 bases from J; bases unmatched to any gene: 2. The V gene's germline CDR1 is SGHRS and CDR2 YFSETQ.

The chain couples TRBV2 to TRBJ1-5; TRBD1 agrees at 8 bases. The V gene end was trimmed by 2 bases and the J gene end by 3 bases; junction bases not matched to a gene: 3. CDR1 and CDR2 from the germline V gene are SNHLY and FYNNEI. The CDR3 contains 15 residues. The CDR3 region has the DNA TGTGCCAGCAGTGAACACAGGGGGAACAATCAGCCCCAGCATTTT. Translation: CASSEHRGNNQPQHF.

The chain carries TRBV4-1 and TRBJ2-7; TRBD1 might be the D (5 bases). CDR1 and CDR2 (germline): MGHRA, YSYEKL. Trimming took 0 bases from V and 3 from J, leaving 6 bases between them. The CDR3 runs 13 residues. The CDR3 protein is CASSQDQGYEQYV. Written as DNA, the CDR3 is TGCGCCAGCAGCCAAGATCAGGGCTACGAGCAGTACGTC.

This clonotype was recorded a few times. V and J are TRBV27 and TRBJ2-7, with TRBD2 matching over 12 bases. The CDR3 contains 17 residues. Germline CDR1 is MNHEY and CDR2 is SMNVEV (reference sequence). V gave up 11 bases and J gave up 0 bases; unmatched junction bases: 14. The CDR3 bases are TGTGCCGGTGGACTCCCCCGGACTAGCGGGGACTCCTACGAGCAGTACGTC. Protein product: CAGGLPRTSGDSYEQYV.

This rearrangement joins TRBV29-1 to TRBJ1-1; D ambiguous. Germline V gene data show CDR1 as SQVTM and CDR2 as ANQGSEA. The V gene lost 5 bases and the J gene lost 3 bases, with 4 bases spanning the gap. This CDR3 region has 10 residues. CDR3 sequence: CSVLDTEAFF. The CDR3 DNA reads TGCAGCGTTCTCGACACTGAAGCTTTCTTT.

CDR3 nucleotides: TGTGCCAGCACTCCCGGGACTAGGGTCTGGGGCGGGGAGCTGTTTTTT. Its protein product is CASTPGTRVWGGELFF. The chain couples TRBV12-3 or TRBV12-4 to TRBJ2-2; 8 nucleotides line up with TRBD2. V dropped 7 bases and J dropped 7; count of bases not matched to a gene: 14. The CDR3 has 16 residues.

The chain joins TRBV11-2 to TRBJ1-1; D perhaps matches TRBD1 (5 bases). This CDR3 has 15 residues. Trimming removed 1 base at V and 4 bases at J, with 13 bases between. Germline V gene data show CDR1 as SGHAT and CDR2 as FQNNGV. CDR3 bases: TGTGCCAGCAGCTTAGCGGCCAGGGCTTTCACTGAAGCTTTCTTT. This gives the protein CASSLAARAFTEAFF.

This clonotype was recorded at least ten times. The chain carries TRBV12-3 or TRBV12-4 and TRBJ1-2, with 10 bases matching TRBD1. V lost 5 bases and J lost 4; bases outside the gene matches: 4. CDR3 size: 14 residues. CDR3 in DNA: TGTGCCAGCAGTCGACAGGGGGCTGGCTATGGCTACACCTTC. Translated, it gives CASSRQGAGYGYTF.